Listed here are 14 T cell receptor beta chains from one sample, sequenced in a study of blood T cell repertoires in COVID-19. TCRdb's table, derived via immunoSEQ multiplex PCR, lists solely in-frame clones and lacks some. The sample carries just over 150,000 clones, 75% to 90% recorded once. Sequenced input: peripheral blood. These receptors were obtained from a human donor with acute or convalescent COVID-19. The donor label of this sample is uncertain.

This chain's CDR3 is CASSRRIGTGDYTF. CDR3 nucleotides: TGTGCCAGCAGTAGACGAATCGGGACAGGTGACTACACCTTC. This chain connects TRBV6-4 to TRBJ1-2, with TRBD1 matching 8 bases. Germline trimming cut 5 bases from V and 10 bases from J; bases unmatched to any gene: 12. The germline gives CDR1 MRHNA, CDR2 SNTAGT. CDR3 length: 14 amino acids.

The chain is built from TRBV6-2 or TRBV6-3 and TRBJ1-4; the match to TRBD1 covers 7 bases. The CDR3 runs to 15 residues. Germline CDR1 is MNHEY and CDR2 is SVGEGT. Trimming at V came to 5 bases and at J to 10 bases, leaving 13 bases not matched to a gene. The CDR3 reads CASSIRTGMVGKLFF. The CDR3 DNA is TGTGCCAGCAGTATAAGGACAGGAATGGTCGGAAAACTGTTTTTT.

This chain uses TRBV7-9 with TRBJ2-1; 7 bases are shared with TRBD2. The CDR3 runs to 17 residues. The germline V gene encodes CDR1 SEHNR and CDR2 FQNEAQ (reference sequence). Losses at the gene ends were 2 bases for V and 0 bases for J; bases not matched to a gene: 7. CDR3 in DNA: TGTGCCAGCAGCTTACCGGGGGGACTGAGCTCCTACAATGAGCAGTTCTTC. Its translation is CASSLPGGLSSYNEQFF.

This clone was observed a few times. This chain uses TRBV7-9 with TRBJ2-5; TRBD2 aligns across 10 bases. Germline lookup yields CDR1 SEHNR and CDR2 FQNEAQ (reference sequence). CDR3 size: 15 residues. Trimming took 6 bases from V and 1 from J; bases not matched to a gene: 5. In nucleotides, the CDR3 is TGTGCCAGCAGACCCTGGACTAGCGGCCAAGAGACCCAGTACTTC. Its translation is CASRPWTSGQETQYF.

This chain uses TRBV5-1 with TRBJ2-7; the D gene is possibly TRBD1 (6 bases). The V gene lost 5 bases and the J gene lost 1 base, with 7 bases spanning the gap. The CDR3 loop spans 12 amino acids. The germline gives CDR1 SGHRS, CDR2 YFSETQ. CDR3 nucleotide sequence: TGCGCCAGCAGTACAGGGTCCTACGAGCAGTACTTC. It is translated as CASSTGSYEQYF.

V gene TRBV6-5 combines with J gene TRBJ1-5; TRBD1 matches 7 bases. This CDR3 is built from 15 residues. The ends lost 6 bases at V and 3 bases at J; junction bases unmatched: 8. Germline lookup yields CDR1 MNHEY and CDR2 SVGAGI. The CDR3 nucleotides are TGTGCCAGCAGGAGACAGGGAGTAGACAATCAGCCCCAGCATTTT. Translation gives CASRRQGVDNQPQHF.

This chain connects TRBV2 to TRBJ1-2; D is uncertain. V lost 6 bases, J lost 6 bases, and 23 bases lay in between. Looked up from germline, CDR1 is SNHLY and CDR2 is FYNNEI. The CDR3 is made up of 16 amino acids. CDR3 loop: CASSALRGADVNGYTF. The DNA of the CDR3 is TGTGCCAGCAGCGCCTTGCGGGGTGCGGACGTAAATGGCTACACCTTC.

V gene TRBV5-5 combines with J gene TRBJ1-4; D not resolved. In germline, CDR1 is SGHKS, CDR2 YYEKEE (reference sequence). The CDR3 covers 17 residues. Trimming shortened V by 4 bases and J by 8 bases, and 24 bases separated the two germline ends. The CDR3 DNA reads as TGTGCCAGCAGCCAGATCTCTCGGACCGGGAGAGGAGAAAAACTGTTTTTT. It yields the protein CASSQISRTGRGEKLFF.

The chain has TRBV11-1 and TRBJ1-2; D perhaps matches TRBD1 (6 bases). Germline V gives CDR1 SGHAT, CDR2 FQDESV (reference sequence). With 5 bases removed from V and 1 base from J, the gap between germline ends came to 11 bases. The CDR3 contains 14 residues. The CDR3 DNA reads TGTGCCAGCAGCCCCAGGACAGTTAACTATGGCTACACCTTC. This gives the protein CASSPRTVNYGYTF.

This clone has only one observation. The chain combines TRBV7-2 with TRBJ1-6; D remains ambiguous. This CDR3 is 16 amino acids long. V lost 2 bases to trimming and J lost 1 base, with 9 bases between them. Germline V CDR1 and CDR2: SGHTA, FQGNSA. The CDR3 nucleotides read TGTGCCAGCAGCTTATACCCAGTATCCTATAATTCACCCCTCCACTTT. This encodes CASSLYPVSYNSPLHF.

In its sample, this clone was seen a few times. The rearrangement uses TRBV7-9 and TRBJ2-3; 13 bases map to TRBD2. Trimming at V came to 3 bases and at J to 6 bases, leaving 3 bases not matched to a gene. This CDR3 region has 15 residues. Germline V gene sequence: CDR1 SEHNR, CDR2 FQNEAQ (reference sequence). The CDR3 DNA is TGTGCCAGCAGCTTTCCACTAGCGGGGGGGGATACGCAGTATTTT. Translated, it gives CASSFPLAGGDTQYF.

J is TRBJ2-5 and V is TRBV7-2, with TRBD2 matching 14 bases. Germline V gene sequence: CDR1 SGHTA, CDR2 FQGNSA. This CDR3 has 18 residues. J gave up 3 bases and V 0 bases, and 6 bases lay outside the gene matches. CDR3 in DNA: TGTGCCAGCAGCTTAGCTGGGACTAGCGGGGGTAGGAAAGAGACCCAGTACTTC. This sequence encodes CASSLAGTSGGRKETQYF.

V is TRBV3-1 (or the pseudogene TRBV3-2) and J is TRBJ2-7; 11 positions match TRBD2. Germline V gene lookup returns CDR1 LGHDT and CDR2 YNNKEL (reference sequence). Unmatched junction bases numbered 11, after V lost 4 bases and J lost 12 bases. The length of the CDR3 is 14 residues. The CDR3 coding sequence is TGTGCCAGCAGCCCTAGACTAGCGGGGCCTCCGCCGTACTTC. Translation: CASSPRLAGPPPYF.

This clone is a singleton in its sample. This chain links TRBV14 with TRBJ1-5; tentative D call: TRBD1 (5 bases). Trimming took 4 bases from V and 2 from J, leaving 15 bases between them. The CDR3 sequence is 16 residues long. Germline V gene sequence: CDR1 SGHDN, CDR2 FVKESK. CDR3: CASSPGGALGNQPQHF. DNA for the CDR3: TGTGCCAGCAGCCCGGGCGGGGCCCTTGGCAATCAGCCCCAGCATTTT.